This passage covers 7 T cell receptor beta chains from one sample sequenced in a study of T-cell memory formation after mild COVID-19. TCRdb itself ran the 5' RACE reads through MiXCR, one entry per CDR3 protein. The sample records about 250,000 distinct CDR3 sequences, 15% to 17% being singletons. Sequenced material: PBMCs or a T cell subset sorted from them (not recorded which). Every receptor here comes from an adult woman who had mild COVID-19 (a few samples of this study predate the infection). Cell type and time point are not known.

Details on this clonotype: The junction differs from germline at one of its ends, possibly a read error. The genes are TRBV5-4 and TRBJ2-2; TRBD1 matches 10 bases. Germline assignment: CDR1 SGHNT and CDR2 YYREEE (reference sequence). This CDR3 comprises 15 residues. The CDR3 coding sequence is TGTGCCAGCAGCTTGTGGACAGGGGGGACCGGGGAGCTGTCTTTT. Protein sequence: CASSLWTGGTGELSF.

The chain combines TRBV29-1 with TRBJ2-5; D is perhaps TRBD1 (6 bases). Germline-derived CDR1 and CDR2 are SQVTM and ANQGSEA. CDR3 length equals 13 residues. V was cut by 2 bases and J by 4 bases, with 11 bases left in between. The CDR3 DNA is TGCAGCGTTGAATTGTTACAGGGAGAGACCCAGTACTTC. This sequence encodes CSVELLQGETQYF.

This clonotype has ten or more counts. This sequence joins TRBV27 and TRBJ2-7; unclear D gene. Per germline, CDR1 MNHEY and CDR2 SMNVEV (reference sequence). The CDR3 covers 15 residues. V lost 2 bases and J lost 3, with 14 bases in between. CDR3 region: CASSLKGSRFYEQYF. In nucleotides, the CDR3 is TGTGCCAGCAGTTTAAAGGGCAGCCGATTCTACGAGCAGTACTTC.

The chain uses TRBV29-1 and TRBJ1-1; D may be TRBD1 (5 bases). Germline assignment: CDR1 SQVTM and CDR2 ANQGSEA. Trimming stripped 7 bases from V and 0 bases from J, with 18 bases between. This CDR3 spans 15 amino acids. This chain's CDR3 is CSAGQPRGMNTEAFF. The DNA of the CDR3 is TGCAGCGCTGGCCAACCTAGGGGCATGAACACTGAAGCTTTCTTT.

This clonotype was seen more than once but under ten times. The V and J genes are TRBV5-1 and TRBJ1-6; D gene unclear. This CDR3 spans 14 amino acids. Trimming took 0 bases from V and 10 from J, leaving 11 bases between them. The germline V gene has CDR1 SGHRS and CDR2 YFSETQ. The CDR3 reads CASSLGGLESPLHF. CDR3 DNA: TGCGCCAGCAGCTTGGGAGGGTTAGAATCACCCCTCCACTTT.

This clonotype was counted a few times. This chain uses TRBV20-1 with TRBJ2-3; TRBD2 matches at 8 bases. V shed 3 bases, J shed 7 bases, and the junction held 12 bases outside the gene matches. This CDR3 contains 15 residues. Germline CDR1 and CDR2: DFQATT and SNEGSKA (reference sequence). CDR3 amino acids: CSASSERGSPNTQYF. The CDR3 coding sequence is TGCAGTGCTAGCTCAGAGCGGGGGTCCCCTAATACGCAGTATTTT.

The CDR3 loop reads CASSLTSGGNTGELFF. The DNA for the CDR3 is TGTGCCAGCAGTCTTACTAGCGGGGGGAACACCGGGGAGCTGTTTTTT. This chain connects TRBV12-3 or TRBV12-4 to TRBJ2-2; 11 bases line up with TRBD2. The CDR3 contains 16 residues. V shed 5 bases, J shed 1 base, and the junction held 3 bases outside the gene matches.